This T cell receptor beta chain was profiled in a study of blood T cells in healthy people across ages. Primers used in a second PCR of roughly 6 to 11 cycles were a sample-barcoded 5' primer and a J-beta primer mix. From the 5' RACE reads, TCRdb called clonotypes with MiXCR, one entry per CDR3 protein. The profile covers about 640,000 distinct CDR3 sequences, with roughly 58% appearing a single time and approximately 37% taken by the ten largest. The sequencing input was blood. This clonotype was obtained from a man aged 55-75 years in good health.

CDR3 nucleotide sequence: TGTGCCAGCAGCCACACCAGCTCTGGGGCCAACGTCCTGACTTTC. Its protein is CASSHTSSGANVLTF. The chain recombines TRBV3-1 with TRBJ2-6; no clear D. Germline loops: CDR1 LGHDT, CDR2 YNNKEL (reference sequence). The CDR3 totals 15 residues. Between the trimmed V and J ends, which lost 3 bases and 0 bases, there was a span of 6 bases.